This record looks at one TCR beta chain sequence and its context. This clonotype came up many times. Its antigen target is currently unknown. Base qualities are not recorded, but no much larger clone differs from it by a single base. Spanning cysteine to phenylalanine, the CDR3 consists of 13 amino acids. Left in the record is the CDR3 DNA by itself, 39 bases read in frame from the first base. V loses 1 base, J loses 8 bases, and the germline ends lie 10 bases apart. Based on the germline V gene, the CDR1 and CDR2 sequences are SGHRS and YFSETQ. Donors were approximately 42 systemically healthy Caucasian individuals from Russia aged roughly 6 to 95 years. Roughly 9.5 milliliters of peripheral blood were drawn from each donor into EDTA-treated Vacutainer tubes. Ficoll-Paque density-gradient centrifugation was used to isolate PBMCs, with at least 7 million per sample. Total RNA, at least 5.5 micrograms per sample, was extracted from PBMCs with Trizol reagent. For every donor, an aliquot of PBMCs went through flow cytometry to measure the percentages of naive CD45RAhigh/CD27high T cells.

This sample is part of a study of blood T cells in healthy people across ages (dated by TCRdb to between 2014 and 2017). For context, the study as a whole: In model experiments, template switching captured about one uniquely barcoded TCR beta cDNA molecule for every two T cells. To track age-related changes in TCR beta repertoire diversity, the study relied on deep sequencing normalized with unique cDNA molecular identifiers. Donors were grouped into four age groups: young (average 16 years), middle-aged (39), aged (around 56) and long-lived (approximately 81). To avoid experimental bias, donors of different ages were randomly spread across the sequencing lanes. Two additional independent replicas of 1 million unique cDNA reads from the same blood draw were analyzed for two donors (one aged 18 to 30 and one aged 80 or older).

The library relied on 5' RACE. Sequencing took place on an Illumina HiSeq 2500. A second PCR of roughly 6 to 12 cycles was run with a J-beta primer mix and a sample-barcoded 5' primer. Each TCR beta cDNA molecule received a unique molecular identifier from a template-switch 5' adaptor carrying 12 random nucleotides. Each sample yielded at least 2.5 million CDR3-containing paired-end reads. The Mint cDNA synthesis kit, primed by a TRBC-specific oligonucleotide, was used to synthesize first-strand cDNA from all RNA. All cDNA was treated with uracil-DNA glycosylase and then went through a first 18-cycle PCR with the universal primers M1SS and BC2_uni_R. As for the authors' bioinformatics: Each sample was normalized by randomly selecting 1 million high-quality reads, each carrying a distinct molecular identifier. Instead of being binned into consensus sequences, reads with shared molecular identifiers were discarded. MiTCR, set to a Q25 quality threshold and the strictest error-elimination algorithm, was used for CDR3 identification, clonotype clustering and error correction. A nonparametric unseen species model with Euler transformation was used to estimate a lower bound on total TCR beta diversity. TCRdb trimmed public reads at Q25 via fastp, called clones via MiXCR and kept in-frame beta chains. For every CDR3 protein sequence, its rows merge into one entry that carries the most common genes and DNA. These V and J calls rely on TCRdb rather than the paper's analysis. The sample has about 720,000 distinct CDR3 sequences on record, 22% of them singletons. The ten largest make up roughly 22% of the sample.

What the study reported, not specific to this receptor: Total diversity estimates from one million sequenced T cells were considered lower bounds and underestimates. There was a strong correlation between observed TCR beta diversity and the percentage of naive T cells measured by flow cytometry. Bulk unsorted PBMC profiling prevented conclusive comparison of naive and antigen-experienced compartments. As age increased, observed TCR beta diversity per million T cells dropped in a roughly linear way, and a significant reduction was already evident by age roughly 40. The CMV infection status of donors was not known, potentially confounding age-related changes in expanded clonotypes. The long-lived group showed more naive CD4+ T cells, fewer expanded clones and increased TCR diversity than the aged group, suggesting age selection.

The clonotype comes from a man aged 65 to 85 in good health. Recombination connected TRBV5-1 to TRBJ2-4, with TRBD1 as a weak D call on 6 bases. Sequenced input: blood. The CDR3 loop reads CASSLHRVDIQYF. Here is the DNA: TGCGCCAGCAGCTTGCACAGGGTTGACATTCAGTACTTC.